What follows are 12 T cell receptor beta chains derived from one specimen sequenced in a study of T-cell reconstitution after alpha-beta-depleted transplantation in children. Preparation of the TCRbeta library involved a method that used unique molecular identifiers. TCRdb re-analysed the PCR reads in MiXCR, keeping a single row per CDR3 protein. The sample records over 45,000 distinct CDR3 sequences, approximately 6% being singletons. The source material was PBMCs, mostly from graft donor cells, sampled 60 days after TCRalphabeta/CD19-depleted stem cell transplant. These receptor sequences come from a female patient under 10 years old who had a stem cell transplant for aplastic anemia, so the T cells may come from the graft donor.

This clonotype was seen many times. Here the CDR3 reads CASSTPWQDPQETQYF. Here the CDR3 DNA reads TGTGCCAGCAGCACCCCGTGGCAAGACCCCCAAGAGACCCAGTACTTC. V is TRBV5-6 and J is TRBJ2-5; D unclear. Germline assignment: CDR1 SGHDT and CDR2 YYEEEE. The CDR3 length is 16 residues. V shed 4 bases and J shed 1 base, with 17 bases lying between them.

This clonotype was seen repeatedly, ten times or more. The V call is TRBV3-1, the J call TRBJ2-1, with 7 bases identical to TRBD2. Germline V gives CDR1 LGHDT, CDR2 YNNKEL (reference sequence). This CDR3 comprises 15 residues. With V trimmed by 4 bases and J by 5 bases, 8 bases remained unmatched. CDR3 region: CASSPRGSINNEQFF. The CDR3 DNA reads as TGTGCCAGCAGCCCCCGCGGGAGTATCAACAATGAGCAGTTCTTC.

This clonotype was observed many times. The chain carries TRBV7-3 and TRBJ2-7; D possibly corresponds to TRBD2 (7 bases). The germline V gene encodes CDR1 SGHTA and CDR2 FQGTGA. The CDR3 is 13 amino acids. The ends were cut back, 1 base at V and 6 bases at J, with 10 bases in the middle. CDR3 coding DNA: TGTGCCAGCAGCTTAAACAGGGAGGGCGAGCAGTACTTC. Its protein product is CASSLNREGEQYF. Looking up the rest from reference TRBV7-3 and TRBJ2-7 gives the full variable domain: GAGVSQTPSNKVTEKGKYVELRCDPISGHTALYWYRQSLGQGPEFLIYFQGTGAADDSGLPNDRFFAVRPEGSVSTLKIQRTERGDSAVYLCASSLNREGEQYFGPGTRLTVT.

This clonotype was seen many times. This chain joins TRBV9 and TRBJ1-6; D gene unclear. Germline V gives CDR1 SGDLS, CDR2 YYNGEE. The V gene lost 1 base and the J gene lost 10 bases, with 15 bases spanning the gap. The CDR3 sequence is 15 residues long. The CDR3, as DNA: TGTGCCAGCAGCGTACAGGACGGAGACCTGTCACCCCTCCACTTT. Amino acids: CASSVQDGDLSPLHF.

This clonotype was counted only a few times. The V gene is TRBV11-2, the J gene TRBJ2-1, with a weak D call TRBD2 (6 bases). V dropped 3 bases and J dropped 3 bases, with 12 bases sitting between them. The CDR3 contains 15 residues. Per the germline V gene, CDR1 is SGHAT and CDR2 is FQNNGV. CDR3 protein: CASSFLTGVYNEQFF. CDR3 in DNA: TGTGCCAGCAGCTTTTTGACGGGGGTCTACAATGAGCAGTTCTTC.

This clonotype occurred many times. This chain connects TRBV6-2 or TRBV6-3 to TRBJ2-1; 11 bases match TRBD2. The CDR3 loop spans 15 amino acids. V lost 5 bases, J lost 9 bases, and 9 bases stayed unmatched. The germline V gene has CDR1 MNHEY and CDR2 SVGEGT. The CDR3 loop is CASSPFSGRAIEQFF. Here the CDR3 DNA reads TGTGCCAGCAGTCCTTTTAGCGGGAGGGCCATTGAGCAGTTCTTC.

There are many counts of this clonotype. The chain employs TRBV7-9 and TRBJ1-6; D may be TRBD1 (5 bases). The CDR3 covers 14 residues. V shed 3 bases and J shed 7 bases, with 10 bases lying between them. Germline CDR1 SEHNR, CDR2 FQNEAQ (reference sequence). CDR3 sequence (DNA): TGTGCCAGCAGCTTTCTGGGGCCAAATTCACCCCTCCACTTT. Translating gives CASSFLGPNSPLHF. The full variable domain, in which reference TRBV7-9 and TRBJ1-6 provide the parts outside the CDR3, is DTGVSQNPRHKITKRGQNVTFRCDPISEHNRLYWYRQTLGQGPEFLTYFQNEAQLEKSRLLSDRFSAERPKGSFSTLEIQRTEQGDSAMYLCASSFLGPNSPLHFGNGTRLTVT.

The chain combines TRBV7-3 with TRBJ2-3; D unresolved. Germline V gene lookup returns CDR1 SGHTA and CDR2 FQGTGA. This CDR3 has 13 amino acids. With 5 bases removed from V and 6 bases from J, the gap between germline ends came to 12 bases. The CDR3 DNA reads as TGTGCCAGCAGCACGACCAACACTGATACGCAGTATTTT. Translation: CASSTTNTDTQYF.

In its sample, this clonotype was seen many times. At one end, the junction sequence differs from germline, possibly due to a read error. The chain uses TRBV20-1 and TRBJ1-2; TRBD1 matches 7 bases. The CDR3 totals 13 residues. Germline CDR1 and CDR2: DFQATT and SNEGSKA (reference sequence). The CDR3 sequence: CSARNGQELITYF. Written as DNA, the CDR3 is TGCAGTGCTAGAAATGGACAGGAGTTGATCACCTACTTC.

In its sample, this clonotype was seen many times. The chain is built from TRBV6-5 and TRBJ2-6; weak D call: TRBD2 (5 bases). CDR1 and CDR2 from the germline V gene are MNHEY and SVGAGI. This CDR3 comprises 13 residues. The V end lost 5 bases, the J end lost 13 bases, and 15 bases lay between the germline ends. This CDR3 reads CASSPRTATVLTF. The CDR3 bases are TGTGCCAGCAGTCCCCGGACTGCTACGGTCCTGACTTTC.

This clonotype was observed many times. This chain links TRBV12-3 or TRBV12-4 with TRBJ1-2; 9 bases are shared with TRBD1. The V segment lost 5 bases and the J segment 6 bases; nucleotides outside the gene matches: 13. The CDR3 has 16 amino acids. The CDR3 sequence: CASSQPPGQGADGYTF. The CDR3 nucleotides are TGTGCCAGCAGTCAACCTCCGGGACAGGGAGCGGATGGCTACACCTTC.

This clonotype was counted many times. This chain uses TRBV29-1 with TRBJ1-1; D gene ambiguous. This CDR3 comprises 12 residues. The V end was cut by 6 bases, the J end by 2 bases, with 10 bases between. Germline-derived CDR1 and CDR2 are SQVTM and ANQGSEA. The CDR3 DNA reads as TGCAGCGTCCTGGGAAAAAACACTGAAGCTTTCTTT. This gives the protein CSVLGKNTEAFF.